One and the same sample provided the 24 T cell receptor beta chains below, sequenced in a study of shared clonotypes between healthy human individuals. The method was immunoSEQ multiplex PCR; TCRdb's version includes in-frame clones alone and lacks a portion of them. The sample records millions of clones, roughly 92% being singletons. Sample: naive CD4+ T cells sorted from blood. Stated subset: CD45RA+ positively selected. These receptors originate from a man aged 18 to 29 in good health.

This clone was picked up one time. The chain recombines TRBV5-8 with TRBJ1-2; the D is unclear. CDR1 and CDR2 (germline): SGHTS, YDEGEE. The CDR3 consists of 14 residues. Trimming took off 4 bases at V and 4 bases at J, with 14 bases between the two ends. The CDR3 DNA reads as TGTGCCAGCAGCCCCTCGCGACGTGGCTATGGCTACACCTTC. Encoded protein: CASSPSRRGYGYTF.

V usage is TRBV6-1 and J usage is TRBJ2-7; TRBD1 might be the D (6 bases). V lost 0 bases, J lost 7 bases, and 19 bases lay in between. The CDR3 loop spans 16 amino acids. Germline-derived CDR1 and CDR2 are MNHNS and SASEGT. The CDR3 sequence: CASSEAPTGPRGEQYF. The CDR3, as DNA: TGTGCCAGCAGTGAAGCTCCGACAGGACCCCGGGGTGAGCAGTACTTC.

This clone has only one observation. This chain links TRBV6-5 with TRBJ2-2; D is uncertain. The CDR3 sequence is 15 residues long. The germline gives CDR1 MNHEY, CDR2 SVGAGI. The V end was cut by 2 bases, the J end by 6 bases, with 13 bases between. The CDR3 is CASSYPQNPPGELFF. The CDR3 DNA reads TGTGCCAGCAGTTACCCACAAAACCCTCCCGGGGAGCTGTTTTTT.

The CDR3 DNA reads as TGTGCTAGCGCAGCGGGAGAGCCAGATACGCAGTATTTT. Protein: CASAAGEPDTQYF. This sequence joins TRBV7-7 and TRBJ2-3, with 8 bases fitting TRBD2. CDR3 size: 13 residues. Germline values: CDR1 SSHAT, CDR2 FNYEAQ (reference sequence).

This sequence joins TRBV7-2 and TRBJ2-7; 7 positions agree with TRBD2. The germline V gene has CDR1 SGHTA and CDR2 FQGNSA. V gave up 2 bases and J gave up 2 bases; unmatched junction bases: 6. This CDR3 is 15 amino acids long. For the CDR3, the DNA is TGTGCCAGCAGCTTAACGAGCGGGGAGACCTACGAGCAGTACTTC. It specifies CASSLTSGETYEQYF.

The chain employs TRBV7-9 and TRBJ2-5; the D gene is possibly TRBD2 (5 bases). CDR3 size: 14 residues. Trimming took 5 bases from V and 5 from J, leaving 15 bases between them. Looked up from germline, CDR1 is SEHNR and CDR2 is FQNEAQ (reference sequence). CDR3: CASSLTAVGETQYF. The CDR3 DNA reads TGTGCCAGCAGCCTAACAGCGGTTGGGGAGACCCAGTACTTC.

The rearrangement joins TRBV6-1 to TRBJ2-3, with 11 bases identical to TRBD2. V shed 2 bases and J 2 bases; nucleotides not matched to a gene: 3. The germline CDR1 and CDR2 sequences are MNHNS and SASEGT. This CDR3 region has 16 residues. The DNA of the CDR3 is TGTGCCAGCAGTGAAACTAGCGGGGGCTTCACAGATACGCAGTATTTT. Encoded protein: CASSETSGGFTDTQYF.

With respect to this clone: The sample carries other DNA sequences with the same CDR3. The chain employs TRBV6-1 and TRBJ1-1; D gene unclear. V was cut by 1 base and J by 0 bases, with 6 bases left in between. CDR3 length: 14 amino acids. The germline V gene has CDR1 MNHNS and CDR2 SASEGT. The CDR3 nucleotides are TGTGCCAGCAGTGAAGGAACCATGAACACTGAAGCTTTCTTT. Translated, it gives CASSEGTMNTEAFF.

This clone has only one observation. The same CDR3 also results from other DNA sequences found in this sample. The chain uses TRBV27 and TRBJ2-2; D not certain. Deletions cut 0 bases from V and 1 base from J, with 3 bases between. The CDR3 spans 14 residues. The germline V gene encodes CDR1 MNHEY and CDR2 SMNVEV (reference sequence). The chain's CDR3 is CASSLSQNTGELFF. Here the CDR3 DNA reads TGTGCCAGCAGTTTATCGCAGAACACCGGGGAGCTGTTTTTT.

The chain is built from TRBV28 and TRBJ1-1; D not certain. The CDR3 has 13 amino acids. Trimming cost V 2 bases and J 7 bases, with 11 bases left between them. Germline CDR1 reads MDHEN; CDR2 reads SYDVKM. This CDR3 reads CASSLRLPGEAFF. The DNA for the CDR3 is TGTGCCAGCAGTTTACGGCTCCCGGGTGAAGCTTTCTTT.

In its sample, this clone was seen once. This chain joins TRBV29-1 and TRBJ1-2; D is unresolved. CDR3 size: 10 residues. Germline V CDR1 and CDR2: SQVTM, ANQGSEA. Trimming removed 6 bases from V and 8 bases from J, with 10 bases in between. CDR3: CSVAERGYTF. The CDR3 DNA reads as TGCAGCGTGGCGGAGAGGGGCTACACCTTC.

This chain joins TRBV9 and TRBJ2-7; 9 nucleotides align to TRBD1. CDR1 is SGDLS and CDR2 is YYNGEE in the germline V gene. The CDR3 consists of 14 residues. With 4 bases clipped from V and 3 bases from J, the junction kept 5 bases outside the gene matches. The CDR3 sequence is CASSPWDRVYEQYF. The DNA for the CDR3 is TGTGCCAGCAGCCCATGGGACAGGGTCTACGAGCAGTACTTC. The complete variable domain, with remaining parts taken from reference TRBV9 and TRBJ2-7, reads DSGVTQTPKHLITATGQRVTLRCSPRSGDLSVYWYQQSLDQGLQFLIQYYNGEERAKGNILERFSAQQFPDLHSELNLSSLELGDSALYFCASSPWDRVYEQYFGPGTRLTVT.

This clone was seen a single time. The rearrangement links TRBV28 to TRBJ2-1, with unresolved D. Germline V gene sequence: CDR1 MDHEN, CDR2 SYDVKM. There are 13 residues in the CDR3. Trimming shortened V by 8 bases and J by 0 bases, and 8 bases separated the two germline ends. DNA of the CDR3: TGTGCCAGCGGTAAGAGCTCCTACAATGAGCAGTTCTTC. Its translation is CASGKSSYNEQFF.

The J gene is TRBJ2-5, the V gene TRBV18; 14 positions match TRBD2. Germline CDR1 is KGHSH and CDR2 is LQKENI. The V gene end was trimmed by 4 bases and the J gene end by 5 bases; junction bases not matched to a gene: 6. This CDR3 is built from 16 residues. The chain's CDR3 is CASSRTSGGPMETQYF. The CDR3 coding sequence is TGTGCCAGCTCACGGACTAGCGGGGGGCCTATGGAGACCCAGTACTTC.

Turning to this clone: This same CDR3 is encoded by further DNA sequences in the sample. The chain has TRBV6-5 and TRBJ2-2; D ambiguous. The V end lost 6 bases, the J end lost 2 bases, and 7 bases lay between the germline ends. Per germline, CDR1 MNHEY and CDR2 SVGAGI. The CDR3 length is 13 residues. The CDR3 spells CASRDPNTGELFF. CDR3 coding DNA: TGTGCCAGCAGGGACCCTAACACCGGGGAGCTGTTTTTT.

V usage is TRBV19 and J usage is TRBJ1-2; D is unresolved. The germline CDR1 and CDR2 sequences are LNHDA and SQIVND (reference sequence). V was pared by 5 bases and J by 3 bases, with 13 bases between. The CDR3 extends over 14 amino acids. CDR3 in amino acids: CASSWMLTDYGYTF. Here the CDR3 DNA reads TGTGCCAGTAGTTGGATGCTAACAGACTATGGCTACACCTTC. Looking up the rest from reference TRBV19 and TRBJ1-2 gives the full variable domain: DGGITQSPKYLFRKEGQNVTLSCEQNLNHDAMYWYRQDPGQGLRLIYYSQIVNDFQKGDIAEGYSVSREKKESFPLTVTSAQKNPTAFYLCASSWMLTDYGYTFGSGTRLTVV.

V and J are TRBV10-2 and TRBJ2-1; possibly TRBD2 for D (6 bases). The CDR3 covers 15 residues. V was shortened by 2 bases and J by 6 bases, with 14 bases between the two germline ends. Per germline, CDR1 WSHSY and CDR2 SAAADI. CDR3 region: CASSEGRDRGNEQFF. The CDR3 coding sequence is TGCGCCAGCAGTGAGGGGCGGGATAGGGGCAATGAGCAGTTCTTC.

CDR3 loop: CASSSAGHTMGEQFF. CDR3 sequence (DNA): TGTGCCAGCAGCTCGGCCGGGCACACAATGGGTGAGCAGTTCTTC. J is TRBJ2-1 and V is TRBV5-4; no firm D call. Germline CDR1 is SGHNT and CDR2 is YYREEE (reference sequence). The ends were cut back, 3 bases at V and 9 bases at J, with 19 bases in the middle. The CDR3 contains 15 residues.

This chain links TRBV11-2 with TRBJ1-1; 7 positions match TRBD1. Per germline, CDR1 SGHAT and CDR2 FQNNGV. The CDR3 contains 15 residues. Trimming at V came to 3 bases and at J to 1 base, leaving 5 bases not matched to a gene. CDR3 sequence: CASSFNDRANTEAFF. The CDR3, as DNA: TGTGCCAGCAGCTTTAACGACAGGGCGAACACTGAAGCTTTCTTT.

To note about this clone: This CDR3 is also generated by other DNA sequences in the sample. The rearrangement links TRBV5-1 to TRBJ1-4, with D possibly matching TRBD1 (5 bases). This CDR3 is built from 15 residues. The V end lost 0 bases, the J end lost 2 bases, and 8 bases lay between the germline ends. The germline CDR1 and CDR2 sequences are SGHRS and YFSETQ. The DNA for the CDR3 is TGCGCCAGCAGCTTGGGGGGCAGCACTAATGAAAAACTGTTTTTT. It translates to CASSLGGSTNEKLFF. Complete variable domain (other parts from reference TRBV5-1 and TRBJ1-4): KAGVTQTPRYLIKTRGQQVTLSCSPISGHRSVSWYQQTPGQGLQFLFEYFSETQRNKGNFPGRFSGRQFSNSRSEMNVSTLELGDSALYLCASSLGGSTNEKLFFGSGTQLSVL.

The chain recombines TRBV18 with TRBJ2-7; no definite D call. Germline CDR1 reads KGHSH; CDR2 reads LQKENI. This CDR3 spans 14 amino acids. With 0 bases removed from V and 3 bases from J, the gap between germline ends came to 9 bases. The CDR3 here is CASSPPLKDYEQYF. CDR3 in DNA: TGTGCCAGCTCACCACCACTTAAGGACTACGAGCAGTACTTC.

This chain uses TRBV25-1 with TRBJ2-3; no firm D call. Germline loops: CDR1 MGHDK, CDR2 SYGVNS. The CDR3 length is 16 residues. V lost 3 bases to trimming and J lost 0 bases, with 13 bases between them. CDR3 DNA: TGTGCCAGCAGTGACCAAAGGCGGTCTAGCACAGATACGCAGTATTTT. Translation: CASSDQRRSSTDTQYF.

The chain combines TRBV28 with TRBJ2-3; 10 positions agree with TRBD2. The V segment lost 3 bases and the J segment 6 bases; nucleotides outside the gene matches: 3. This CDR3 spans 14 amino acids. Germline CDR1 MDHEN, CDR2 SYDVKM. This CDR3 reads CASSFASGSDTQYF. The CDR3 DNA reads as TGTGCCAGCAGTTTCGCTAGCGGGAGCGATACGCAGTATTTT.

V gene TRBV11-2 combines with J gene TRBJ2-3; tentatively, D is TRBD2 (6 bases). V was trimmed by 5 bases and J by 3 bases, leaving 12 bases between them. This CDR3 is 14 amino acids long. Germline V lookup: CDR1 SGHAT, CDR2 FQNNGV. CDR3 nucleotides: TGTGCCAGCAGCCTACACCGGGAGACAGATACGCAGTATTTT. Translating it yields CASSLHRETDTQYF. The full variable domain, in which reference TRBV11-2 and TRBJ2-3 provide the parts outside the CDR3, is EAGVAQSPRYKIIEKRQSVAFWCNPISGHATLYWYQQILGQGPKLLIQFQNNGVVDDSQLPKDRFSAERLKGVDSTLKIQPAKLEDSAVYLCASSLHRETDTQYFGPGTRLTVL.